Each of the 7 T cell receptor beta chains below was sequenced from the same sample in a study of Ad26.COV2.S vaccination and SARS-CoV-2 variants. Treatment indicated: around 19 received Ad26.COV2.S at low or high dose, single or two shots; five or six received placebo; per-sample allocation not given. After the first vaccine or placebo injection, samples were drawn on day 63. Measured with immunoSEQ multiplex PCR; TCRdb has only the in-frame clones, and not every one. The data hold about 480,000 clones, with 70% to 90% observed a single time. The sample in question was peripheral blood, obtained in a trial of Ad26.COV2.S vaccine versus placebo. The receptors stem from a person aged 18-65 years who received the Ad26.COV2.S COVID-19 vaccine or a placebo.

This clone is a singleton in its sample. The rearrangement uses TRBV7-2 and TRBJ2-2; TRBD2 aligns across 11 bases. J lost 2 bases, V lost 5 bases, and 4 bases had no gene match. Germline V gene lookup returns CDR1 SGHTA and CDR2 FQGNSA. The CDR3 contains 16 residues. The CDR3 nucleotides are TGTGCCAGCAGCGCCGGGACTAGCGGCAACACCGGGGAGCTGTTTTTT. Its translation is CASSAGTSGNTGELFF.

The rearrangement uses TRBV4-3 and TRBJ1-3, with a tentative D call TRBD1 (5 bases). The CDR3 contains 16 residues. Trimming pared 1 base from V and 2 bases from J, leaving 12 bases between. Germline CDR1 and CDR2: LGHNA and YSLEER. CDR3 protein: CASSQGSAGAGNTIYF. The CDR3 DNA reads TGCGCCAGCAGCCAAGGTTCTGCGGGGGCTGGAAACACCATATATTTT.

This clone was detected only once. The chain recombines TRBV15 with TRBJ1-1, with no clear D. This CDR3 has 18 amino acids. CDR1 and CDR2 (germline): LNHNV, YYDKDF (reference sequence). Deletions cut 3 bases from V and 0 bases from J, with 20 bases between. The CDR3 nucleotides read TGTGCCACCAGCAGGGGAGTGGCTCGGGCGCTCATGAACACTGAAGCTTTCTTT. As protein: CATSRGVARALMNTEAFF.

CDR3 DNA: TGTGCCAGTAGTAATTCGGGACAGGGCACTGAGCAGTTCTTC. This codes for CASSNSGQGTEQFF. The chain uses TRBV19 and TRBJ2-1; 9 nucleotides match TRBD1. The CDR3 runs 14 residues. Per germline, CDR1 LNHDA and CDR2 SQIVND (reference sequence). J lost 9 bases, V lost 4 bases, and 7 bases had no gene match.

The V gene is TRBV5-1, the J gene TRBJ1-1; maybe TRBD1 (5 bases). With 10 bases removed from V and 0 bases from J, the gap between germline ends came to 13 bases. Germline CDR1 reads SGHRS; CDR2 reads YFSETQ. The CDR3 runs 13 residues. The CDR3 sequence is CAGIRALNTEAFF. CDR3 DNA sequence: TGCGCCGGAATCAGGGCCCTGAACACTGAAGCTTTCTTT.

The chain combines TRBV5-6 with TRBJ1-5, with 8 bases identical to TRBD1. The junction had 7 bases not matched to a gene; V was cut back by 2 bases and J by 6 bases. Germline loops: CDR1 SGHDT, CDR2 YYEEEE. This CDR3 is built from 15 residues. The CDR3 sequence: CASSFGQGRSQPQHF. DNA for the CDR3: TGTGCCAGCAGCTTCGGACAGGGCCGGAGTCAGCCCCAGCATTTT.

The rearrangement uses TRBV29-1 and TRBJ2-1; 8 positions agree with TRBD1. Trimming removed 0 bases from V and 1 base from J; junction bases left unmatched: 5. CDR1 and CDR2 from the germline V gene are SQVTM and ANQGSEA. CDR3 length: 16 amino acids. CDR3 residues: CSVEEGQAGSYNEQFF. The CDR3 bases are TGCAGCGTTGAAGAGGGACAGGCGGGGTCCTACAATGAGCAGTTCTTC.